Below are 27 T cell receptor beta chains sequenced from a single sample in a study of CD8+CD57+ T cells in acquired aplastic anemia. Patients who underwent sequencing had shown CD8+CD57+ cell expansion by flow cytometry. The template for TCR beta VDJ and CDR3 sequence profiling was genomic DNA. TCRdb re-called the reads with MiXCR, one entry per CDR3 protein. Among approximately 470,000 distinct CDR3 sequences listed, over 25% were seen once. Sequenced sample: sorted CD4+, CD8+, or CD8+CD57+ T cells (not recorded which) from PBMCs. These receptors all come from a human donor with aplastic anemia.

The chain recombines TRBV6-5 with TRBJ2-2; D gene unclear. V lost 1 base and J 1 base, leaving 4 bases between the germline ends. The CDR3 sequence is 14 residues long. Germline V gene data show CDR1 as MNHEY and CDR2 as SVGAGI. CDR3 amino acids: CASSYFENTGELFF. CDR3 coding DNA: TGTGCCAGCAGTTACTTCGAGAACACCGGGGAGCTGTTTTTT.

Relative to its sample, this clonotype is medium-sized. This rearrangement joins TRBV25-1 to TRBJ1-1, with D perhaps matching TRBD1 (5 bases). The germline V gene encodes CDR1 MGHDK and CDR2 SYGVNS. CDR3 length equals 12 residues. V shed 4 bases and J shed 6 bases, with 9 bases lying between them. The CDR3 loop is CASSVGTSEAFF. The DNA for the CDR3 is TGTGCCAGCAGTGTCGGGACCTCTGAAGCTTTCTTT. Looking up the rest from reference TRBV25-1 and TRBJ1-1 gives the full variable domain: EADIYQTPRYLVIGTGKKITLECSQTMGHDKMYWYQQDPGMELHLIHYSYGVNSTEKGDLSSESTVSRIRTEHFPLTLESARPSHTSQYLCASSVGTSEAFFGQGTRLTVV.

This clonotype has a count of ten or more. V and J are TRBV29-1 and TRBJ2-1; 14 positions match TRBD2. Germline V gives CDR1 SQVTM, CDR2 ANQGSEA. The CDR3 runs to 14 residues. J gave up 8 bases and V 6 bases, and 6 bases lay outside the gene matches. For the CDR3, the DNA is TGCAGCGTCGCTGGGACTAGCGGGGGTGATGAGCAGTTCTTC. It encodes CSVAGTSGGDEQFF.

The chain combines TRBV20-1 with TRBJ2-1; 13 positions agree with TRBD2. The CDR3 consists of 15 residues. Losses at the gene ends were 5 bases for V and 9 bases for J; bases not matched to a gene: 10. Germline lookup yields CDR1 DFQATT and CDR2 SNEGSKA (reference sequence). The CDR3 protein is CSAEPGTSGNTEQFF. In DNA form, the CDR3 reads TGCAGTGCTGAACCCGGGACTAGCGGGAACACTGAGCAGTTCTTC.

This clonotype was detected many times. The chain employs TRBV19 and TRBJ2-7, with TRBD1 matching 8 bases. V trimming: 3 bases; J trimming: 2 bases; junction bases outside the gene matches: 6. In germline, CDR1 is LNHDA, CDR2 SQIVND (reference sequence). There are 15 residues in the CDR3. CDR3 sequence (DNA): TGTGCCAGTAGTATCAAGGGACAGGAGACCTACGAGCAGTACTTC. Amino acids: CASSIKGQETYEQYF.

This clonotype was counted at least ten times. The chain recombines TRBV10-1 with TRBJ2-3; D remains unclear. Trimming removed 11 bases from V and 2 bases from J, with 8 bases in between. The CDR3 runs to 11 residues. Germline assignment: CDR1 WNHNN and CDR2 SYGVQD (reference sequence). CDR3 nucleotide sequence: TGCGCCTACGTAAACACAGATACGCAGTATTTT. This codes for CAYVNTDTQYF.

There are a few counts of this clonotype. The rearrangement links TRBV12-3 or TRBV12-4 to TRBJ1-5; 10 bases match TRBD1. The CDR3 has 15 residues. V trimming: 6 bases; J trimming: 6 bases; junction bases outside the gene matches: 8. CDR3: CASSPDDRGPQPQHF. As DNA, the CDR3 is TGTGCCAGCAGCCCAGATGACAGGGGGCCTCAGCCCCAGCATTTT.

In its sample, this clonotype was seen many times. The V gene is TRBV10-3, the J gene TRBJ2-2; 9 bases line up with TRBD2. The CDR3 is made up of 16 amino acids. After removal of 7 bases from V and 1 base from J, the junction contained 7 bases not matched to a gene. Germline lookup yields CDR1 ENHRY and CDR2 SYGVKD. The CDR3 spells CAINPAGGGNTGELFF. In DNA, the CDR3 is TGTGCCATCAACCCAGCGGGAGGCGGGAACACCGGGGAGCTGTTTTTT.

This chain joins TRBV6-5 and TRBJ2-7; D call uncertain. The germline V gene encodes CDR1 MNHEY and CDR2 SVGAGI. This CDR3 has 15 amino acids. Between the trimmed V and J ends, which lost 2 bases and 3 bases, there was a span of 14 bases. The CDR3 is CASSYAIDTYYEQYF. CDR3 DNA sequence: TGTGCCAGCAGTTACGCGATTGACACCTACTACGAGCAGTACTTC.

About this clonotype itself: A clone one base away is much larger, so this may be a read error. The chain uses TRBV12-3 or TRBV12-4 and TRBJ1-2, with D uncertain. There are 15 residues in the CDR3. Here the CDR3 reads CASSLATDGRDGYAF. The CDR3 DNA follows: TGTGCCAGCAGCTTGGCCACGGACGGGAGGGATGGCTACGCCTTC.

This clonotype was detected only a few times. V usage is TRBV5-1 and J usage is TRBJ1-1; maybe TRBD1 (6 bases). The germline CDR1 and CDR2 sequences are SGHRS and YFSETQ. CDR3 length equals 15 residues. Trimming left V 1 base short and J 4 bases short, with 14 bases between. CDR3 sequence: CASSLQGQEGTEAFF. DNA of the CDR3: TGCGCCAGCAGCTTGCAGGGGCAGGAGGGCACTGAAGCTTTCTTT.

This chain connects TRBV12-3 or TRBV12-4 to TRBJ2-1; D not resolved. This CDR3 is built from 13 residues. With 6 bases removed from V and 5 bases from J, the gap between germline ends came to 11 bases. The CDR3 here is CASSPGSHNEQFF. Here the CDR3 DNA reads TGTGCCAGCAGCCCAGGATCCCACAATGAGCAGTTCTTC.

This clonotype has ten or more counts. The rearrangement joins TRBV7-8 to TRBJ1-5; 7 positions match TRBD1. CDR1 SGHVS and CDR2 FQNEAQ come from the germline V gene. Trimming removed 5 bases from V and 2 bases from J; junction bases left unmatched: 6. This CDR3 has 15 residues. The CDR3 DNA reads TGTGCCAGCAGCGTGGGACAGTTGGGCAATCAGCCCCAGCATTTT. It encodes CASSVGQLGNQPQHF.

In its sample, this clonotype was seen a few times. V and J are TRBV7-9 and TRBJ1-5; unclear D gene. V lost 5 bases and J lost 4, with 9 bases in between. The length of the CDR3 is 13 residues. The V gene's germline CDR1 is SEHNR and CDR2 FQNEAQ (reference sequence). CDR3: CASSPYTNQPQHF. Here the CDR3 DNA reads TGTGCCAGCAGCCCGTACACGAATCAGCCCCAGCATTTT.

The CDR3 spells CSVGQGTGNEQYF. DNA for the CDR3: TGCAGCGTTGGACAGGGAACCGGGAACGAGCAGTACTTC. This chain connects TRBV29-1 to TRBJ2-7; 7 nucleotides align to TRBD1. After removal of 4 bases from V and 5 bases from J, the junction contained 8 bases not matched to a gene. Per germline, CDR1 SQVTM and CDR2 ANQGSEA. The CDR3 sequence is 13 residues long.

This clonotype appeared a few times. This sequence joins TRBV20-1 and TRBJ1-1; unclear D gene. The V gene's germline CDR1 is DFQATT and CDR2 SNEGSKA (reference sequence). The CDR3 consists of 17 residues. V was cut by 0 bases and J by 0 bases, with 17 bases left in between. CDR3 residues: CSARDASGSWMNTEAFF. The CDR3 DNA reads TGCAGTGCTAGAGATGCGAGCGGAAGTTGGATGAACACTGAAGCTTTCTTT.

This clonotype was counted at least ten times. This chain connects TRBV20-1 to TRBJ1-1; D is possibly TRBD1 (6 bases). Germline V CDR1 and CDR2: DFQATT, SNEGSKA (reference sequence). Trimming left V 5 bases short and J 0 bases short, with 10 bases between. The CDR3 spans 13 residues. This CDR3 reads CSAEDRLNTEAFF. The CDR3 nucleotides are TGCAGTGCTGAGGACAGACTGAACACTGAAGCTTTCTTT.

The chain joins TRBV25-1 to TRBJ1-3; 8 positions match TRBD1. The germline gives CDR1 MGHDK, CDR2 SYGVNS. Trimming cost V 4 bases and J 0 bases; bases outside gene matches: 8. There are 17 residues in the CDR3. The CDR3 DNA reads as TGTGCCAGCAGTGCTTTGACAGGGGTCTTCTCTGGAAACACCATATATTTT. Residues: CASSALTGVFSGNTIYF. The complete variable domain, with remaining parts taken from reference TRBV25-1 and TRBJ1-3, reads EADIYQTPRYLVIGTGKKITLECSQTMGHDKMYWYQQDPGMELHLIHYSYGVNSTEKGDLSSESTVSRIRTEHFPLTLESARPSHTSQYLCASSALTGVFSGNTIYFGEGSWLTVV.

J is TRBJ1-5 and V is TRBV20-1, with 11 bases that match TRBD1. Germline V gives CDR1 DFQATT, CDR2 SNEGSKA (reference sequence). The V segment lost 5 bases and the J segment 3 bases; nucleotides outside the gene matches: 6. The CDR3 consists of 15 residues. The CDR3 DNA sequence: TGCAGTGCTGGGGAGGACAGGGGGCACAATCAGCCCCAGCATTTT. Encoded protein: CSAGEDRGHNQPQHF.

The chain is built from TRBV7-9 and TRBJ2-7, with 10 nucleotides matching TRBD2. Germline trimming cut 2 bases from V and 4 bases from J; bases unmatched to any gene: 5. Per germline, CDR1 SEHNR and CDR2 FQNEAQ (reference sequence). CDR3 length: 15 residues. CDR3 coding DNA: TGTGCCAGCAGCTTACCTAGCGGGGGTACTTACGAGCAGTACTTC. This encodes CASSLPSGGTYEQYF.

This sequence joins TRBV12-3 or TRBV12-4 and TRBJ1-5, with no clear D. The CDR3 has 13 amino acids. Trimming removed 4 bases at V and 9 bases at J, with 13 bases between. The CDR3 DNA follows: TGTGCCAGCAGTTCGGGCCCCACTGGGCCCCAGCATTTT. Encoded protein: CASSSGPTGPQHF.

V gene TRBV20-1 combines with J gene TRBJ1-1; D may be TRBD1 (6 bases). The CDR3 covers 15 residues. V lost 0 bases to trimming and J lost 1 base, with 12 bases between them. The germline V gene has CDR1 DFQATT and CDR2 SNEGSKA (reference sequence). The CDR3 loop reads CSARDQTGTNTEAFF. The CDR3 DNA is TGCAGTGCTAGAGACCAGACAGGCACGAACACTGAAGCTTTCTTT.

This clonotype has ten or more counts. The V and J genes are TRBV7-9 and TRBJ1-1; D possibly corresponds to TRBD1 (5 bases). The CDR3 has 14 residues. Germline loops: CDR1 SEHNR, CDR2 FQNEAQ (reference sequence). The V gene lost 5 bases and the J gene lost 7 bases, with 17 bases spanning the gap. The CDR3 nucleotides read TGTGCCAGCAGCCACGACGGGACGATCGGTGAAGCTTTCTTT. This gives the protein CASSHDGTIGEAFF.

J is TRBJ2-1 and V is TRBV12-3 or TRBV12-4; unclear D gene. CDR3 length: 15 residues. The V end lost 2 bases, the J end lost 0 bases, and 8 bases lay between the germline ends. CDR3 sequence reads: CASSLRSISYNEQFF. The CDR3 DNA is TGTGCCAGCAGTTTAAGGTCGATCTCCTACAATGAGCAGTTCTTC.

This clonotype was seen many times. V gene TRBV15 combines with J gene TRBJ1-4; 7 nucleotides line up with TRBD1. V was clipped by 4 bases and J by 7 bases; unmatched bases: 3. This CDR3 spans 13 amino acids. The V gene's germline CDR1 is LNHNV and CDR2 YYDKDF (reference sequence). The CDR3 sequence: CATSTGGGEKLFF. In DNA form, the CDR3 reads TGTGCCACCAGCACAGGGGGTGGTGAAAAACTGTTTTTT. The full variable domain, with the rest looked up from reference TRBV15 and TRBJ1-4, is DAMVIQNPRYQVTQFGKPVTLSCSQTLNHNVMYWYQQKSSQAPKLLFHYYDKDFNNEADTPDNFQSRRPNTSFCFLDIRSPGLGDTAMYLCATSTGGGEKLFFGSGTQLSVL.

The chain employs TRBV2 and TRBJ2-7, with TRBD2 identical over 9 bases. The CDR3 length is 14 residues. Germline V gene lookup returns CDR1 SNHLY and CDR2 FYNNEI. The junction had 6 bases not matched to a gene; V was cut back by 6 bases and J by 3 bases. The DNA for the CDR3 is TGTGCCAGCAGCCTCCTAGCGGGGCACTACGAGCAGTACTTC. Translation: CASSLLAGHYEQYF.

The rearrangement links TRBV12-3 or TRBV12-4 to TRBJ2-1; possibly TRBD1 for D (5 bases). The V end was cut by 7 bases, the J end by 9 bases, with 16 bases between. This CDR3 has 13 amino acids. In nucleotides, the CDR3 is TGTGCCAGCACCTCCCCAGGGAATGGTGAGCAGTTCTTC. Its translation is CASTSPGNGEQFF.